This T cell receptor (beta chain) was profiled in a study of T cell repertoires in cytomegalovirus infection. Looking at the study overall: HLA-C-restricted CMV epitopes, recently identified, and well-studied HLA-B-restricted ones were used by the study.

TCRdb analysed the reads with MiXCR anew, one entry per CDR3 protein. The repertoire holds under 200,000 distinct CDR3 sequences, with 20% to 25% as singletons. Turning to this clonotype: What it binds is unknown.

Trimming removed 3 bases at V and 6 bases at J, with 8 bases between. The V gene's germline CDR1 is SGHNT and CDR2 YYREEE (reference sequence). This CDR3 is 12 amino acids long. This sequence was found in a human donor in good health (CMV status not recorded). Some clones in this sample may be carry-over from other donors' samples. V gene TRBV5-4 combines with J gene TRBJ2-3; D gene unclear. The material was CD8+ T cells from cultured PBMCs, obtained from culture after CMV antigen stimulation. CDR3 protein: CASSWSQDTQYF. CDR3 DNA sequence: TGTGCCAGCAGCTGGTCCCAGGATACGCAGTATTTT.